These T cell receptor beta chains were read from a single sample in a study of CD8+ T cells in alopecia areata. The protocol was immunoSEQ multiplex PCR, while the TCRdb copy is restricted to in-frame clones and leaves out a portion. The sample holds some 82,000 clones, 51% seen once. Sequencing used NKG2D-high CD8+ T cells sorted from blood. The receptor set was obtained from a human donor with alopecia areata. Both conserved end residues are part of each CDR3. Each record gives: V gene, clone size, J gene, D gene, CDR3 protein, CDR3 DNA. The D gene is left open where the match is weak. Not every row has a clone size; where given, it reads once, few, many or a size class.

>TRBV11-2|few|TRBJ2-7|-
CASSRDSYEQYF
TGTGCCAGCAGCCGAGACAGCTACGAGCAGTACTTC
>TRBV7-9|-|TRBJ2-3|-
CASSSWDVDTDTQYF
TGTGCCAGCAGCTCATGGGATGTGGACACAGATACGCAGTATTTT
>TRBV5-4|-|TRBJ2-3|-
CASSLTGLTDTQYF
TGTGCCAGCAGCTTAACGGGACTCACAGATACGCAGTATTTT
>TRBV27|few|TRBJ2-4|-
CASNPRGVRNIQYF
TGTGCCAGCAATCCCAGGGGGGTGCGCAACATTCAGTACTTC
>TRBV29-1|few|TRBJ2-1|-
CSVEVGSGHNEQFF
TGCAGCGTTGAAGTAGGCTCAGGGCACAATGAGCAGTTCTTC
>TRBV10-2|-|TRBJ2-3|-
CAMARSYTDTQYF
TGCGCCATGGCCAGGAGCTACACAGATACGCAGTATTTT
>TRBV29-1|-|TRBJ1-1|-
CSVGLGGLAFF
TGCAGCGTGGGGCTTGGGGGGCTGGCTTTCTTT
>TRBV2|-|TRBJ2-5|-
CASGIGTETQYF
TGTGCCAGCGGCATTGGAACCGAGACCCAGTACTTC
>TRBV29-1|few|TRBJ2-7|-
CSVEENDTYEQYF
TGCAGCGTTGAAGAAAATGATACCTACGAGCAGTACTTC
>TRBV25-1|-|TRBJ2-7|-
CASSEYFEQYF
TGTGCCAGCAGTGAATACTTCGAGCAGTACTTC
>TRBV2|-|TRBJ2-7|-
CASLTETYEQYF
TGTGCCAGCCTAACAGAAACCTACGAGCAGTACTTC
>TRBV15|-|TRBJ1-2|-
CATSREGHGYTF
TGTGCCACCAGCAGAGAGGGGCATGGCTACACCTTC
>TRBV6-5|-|TRBJ2-1|TRBD2
CATTLANNEQFF
TGTGCCACCACACTAGCGAACAATGAGCAGTTCTTC
>TRBV30|-|TRBJ1-2|-
CAWSLNIGGYTF
TGTGCCTGGAGTCTTAACATAGGCGGCTACACCTTC
>TRBV28|once|TRBJ1-5|-
CASSLPDGSNQPQHF
TGTGCCAGCAGTTTACCAGATGGGAGCAATCAGCCCCAGCATTTT
>TRBV15|-|TRBJ1-4|TRBD1
CATSSGDSENEKLFF
TGTGCCACCAGCAGTGGGGACAGCGAGAATGAAAAACTGTTTTTT
>TRBV5-6|-|TRBJ1-1|-
CASSYQGWNTEAFF
TGTGCCAGCAGCTACCAGGGATGGAACACTGAAGCTTTCTTT
>TRBV13|few|TRBJ1-4|-
CASSSGSVGEKLFF
TGTGCCAGCAGCTCCGGTTCGGTAGGGGAAAAACTGTTTTTT
>TRBV9|many|TRBJ2-3|TRBD2
CASSVGSGVTDTQYF
TGTGCCAGCAGCGTCGGTAGCGGGGTCACAGATACGCAGTATTTT
>TRBV27|-|TRBJ2-1|TRBD1
CASSSDRTNEQFF
TGTGCCAGCAGTTCGGACAGGACAAATGAGCAGTTCTTC
>TRBV30|-|TRBJ2-5|-
CAWSSRGGQETQYF
TGTGCCTGGAGTTCTAGGGGAGGTCAAGAGACCCAGTACTTC
>TRBV29-1|-|TRBJ2-1|-
CSVAGRDSYNEQFF
TGCAGCGTTGCAGGGAGAGACTCCTACAATGAGCAGTTCTTC
>TRBV18|few|TRBJ1-2|-
CASSYAGTARLDGYTF
TGTGCCAGCTCATACGCCGGGACCGCCCGGCTGGATGGCTACACCTTC
>TRBV29-1|few|TRBJ1-2|-
CSVERESDYGYTF
TGCAGCGTTGAAAGGGAATCAGACTATGGCTACACCTTC
>TRBV5-1|-|TRBJ2-7|TRBD1
CASSSGQGTYEQYF
TGCGCCAGCAGCTCGGGACAGGGGACCTACGAGCAGTACTTC
>TRBV28|few|TRBJ2-1|-
CASSFGTLSYNEQFF
TGTGCCAGCAGTTTCGGGACACTCTCCTACAATGAGCAGTTCTTC
>TRBV27|once|TRBJ1-5|-
CASSYMTGPNQPQHF
TGTGCCAGCAGTTACATGACAGGCCCCAATCAGCCCCAGCATTTT
>TRBV4-1|-|TRBJ2-5|TRBD1
CASSQGTGTGQETQYF
TGCGCCAGCAGCCAAGGGACAGGGACGGGGCAAGAGACCCAGTACTTC
>TRBV25-1|-|TRBJ1-1|-
CASSDQGQAEAFF
TGTGCCAGCAGTGACCAGGGGCAGGCTGAAGCTTTCTTT
>TRBV29-1|-|TRBJ2-2|-
CSVNTGELFF
TGCAGCGTAAACACCGGGGAGCTGTTTTTT
>TRBV9|-|TRBJ2-3|-
CASSVSGATSTDTQYF
TGTGCCAGCAGCGTGTCGGGCGCAACTAGCACAGATACGCAGTATTTT